These 13 T cell receptor beta chains originate from one sample sequenced in a study of PD-1 blockade in classical Hodgkin lymphoma. Noted time point: cycle 4 day 1 (C4D1), after 6 weeks of nivolumab. After autologous stem cell transplantation all patients relapsed, and prior brentuximab vedotin exposure differed between cohorts. Some clones are missing from TCRdb's copy, which holds only in-frame ones; the method was immunoSEQ multiplex PCR. Altogether about 28,000 clones are present, about four fifths being singletons, with the ten largest covering around 15%. Sequenced material: peripheral blood mononuclear cells (PBMCs), taken before the fourth cycle of nivolumab. The receptors come from a human donor with classical Hodgkin lymphoma.

The rearrangement joins TRBV10-1 to TRBJ2-2; D is unclear. V dropped 5 bases and J dropped 1 base, with 5 bases sitting between them. Germline CDR1 reads WNHNN; CDR2 reads SYGVQD (reference sequence). The CDR3 consists of 13 residues. In DNA, the CDR3 is TGCGCCAGCAGTAGACAGAACACCGGGGAGCTGTTTTTT. Translation gives CASSRQNTGELFF.

The gene calls are TRBV21-1 and TRBJ1-4. TRBV21-1 is labeled a pseudogene. The CDR3 is made up of 11 amino acids. The CDR3 loop is CASSKWGKLFF. The CDR3 DNA sequence: TGTGCCAGCAGCAAATGGGGAAAACTGTTTTTT.

This sequence joins TRBV7-9 and TRBJ1-1, with TRBD1 as a possible D gene (6 bases). The CDR3 is made up of 13 amino acids. Germline CDR1 is SEHNR and CDR2 is FQNEAQ (reference sequence). V was shortened by 1 base and J by 5 bases, with 8 bases between the two germline ends. The CDR3 bases are TGTGCCAGCAGCTTAGAGGGGGGGACTGAAGCTTTCTTT. Protein sequence: CASSLEGGTEAFF.

The genes are TRBV6-5 and TRBJ1-2; the D is unclear. V gave up 2 bases and J gave up 8 bases, with 12 bases separating them. There are 13 residues in the CDR3. CDR1 MNHEY and CDR2 SVGAGI come from the germline V gene. The CDR3 bases are TGTGCCAGCAGTTACGACGACACTGGGGGCTACACCTTC. Its protein product is CASSYDDTGGYTF.

The chain links TRBV18 to TRBJ2-1; 9 bases agree with TRBD1. J was trimmed by 3 bases and V by 5 bases; bases with no gene match: 5. Germline-derived CDR1 and CDR2 are KGHSH and LQKENI. The CDR3 covers 15 residues. CDR3 sequence: CASSAQGAYYNEQFF. The CDR3 nucleotides are TGTGCCAGCTCAGCACAGGGGGCTTACTACAATGAGCAGTTCTTC.

The genes are TRBV11-2 and TRBJ2-1; D is uncertain. V was cut by 2 bases and J by 6 bases, with 17 bases left in between. CDR1 and CDR2 (germline): SGHAT, FQNNGV. The CDR3 extends over 16 amino acids. DNA of the CDR3: TGTGCCAGCAGCTTAATTGGCCTCAATTCAGCCAATGAGCAGTTCTTC. Protein sequence: CASSLIGLNSANEQFF.

The rearrangement joins TRBV29-1 to TRBJ1-2, with 8 bases identical to TRBD1. V shed 4 bases and J 4 bases; nucleotides not matched to a gene: 5. The CDR3 runs to 13 residues. Germline lookup yields CDR1 SQVTM and CDR2 ANQGSEA. The DNA for the CDR3 is TGCAGCGTTGGGGACAGGCAGCTCTATGGCTACACCTTC. The encoded protein is CSVGDRQLYGYTF. Full variable domain (rest looked up from reference TRBV29-1 and TRBJ1-2): SAVISQKPSRDICQRGTSLTIQCQVDSQVTMMFWYRQQPGQSLTLIATANQGSEATYESGFVIDKFPISRPNLTFSTLTVSNMSPEDSSIYLCSVGDRQLYGYTFGSGTRLTVV.

J is TRBJ2-4 and V is TRBV5-4, with unresolved D. Trimming removed 0 bases at V and 0 bases at J, with 13 bases between. CDR3 length equals 17 residues. Germline loops: CDR1 SGHNT, CDR2 YYREEE (reference sequence). Here the CDR3 DNA reads TGTGCCAGCAGCTTGGACTTGGCTACGATAGCCAAAAACATTCAGTACTTC. Translation gives CASSLDLATIAKNIQYF.

The gene calls are TRBV7-9 and TRBJ2-3; D remains ambiguous. The CDR3 extends over 17 amino acids. Between the trimmed V and J ends, which lost 2 bases and 0 bases, there was a span of 15 bases. The germline CDR1 and CDR2 sequences are SEHNR and FQNEAQ (reference sequence). The CDR3 sequence is CASSLTGRGSSTDTQYF. For the CDR3, the DNA is TGTGCCAGCAGCTTAACGGGCCGAGGTAGCAGCACAGATACGCAGTATTTT. Supplemented by reference TRBV7-9 and TRBJ2-3, the full variable domain reads DTGVSQNPRHKITKRGQNVTFRCDPISEHNRLYWYRQTLGQGPEFLTYFQNEAQLEKSRLLSDRFSAERPKGSFSTLEIQRTEQGDSAMYLCASSLTGRGSSTDTQYFGPGTRLTVL.

This clone showed up just a few times. This chain uses TRBV5-1 with TRBJ1-1, with a weak D call TRBD1 (6 bases). V was shortened by 0 bases and J by 3 bases, with 6 bases between the two germline ends. CDR1 and CDR2 from the germline V gene are SGHRS and YFSETQ. This CDR3 has 13 residues. CDR3 sequence reads: CASSLAGDTEAFF. The CDR3 DNA follows: TGCGCCAGCAGCTTGGCAGGGGACACTGAAGCTTTCTTT. The whole variable domain, filled in from reference TRBV5-1 and TRBJ1-1, reads KAGVTQTPRYLIKTRGQQVTLSCSPISGHRSVSWYQQTPGQGLQFLFEYFSETQRNKGNFPGRFSGRQFSNSRSEMNVSTLELGDSALYLCASSLAGDTEAFFGQGTRLTVV.

The chain has TRBV9 and TRBJ2-7; D gene ambiguous. Trimming pared 3 bases from V and 3 bases from J, leaving 4 bases between. CDR3 length: 11 residues. Germline values: CDR1 SGDLS, CDR2 YYNGEE. The CDR3 DNA is TGTGCCAGCAGCGCTGGCTACGAGCAGTACTTC. Translated: CASSAGYEQYF.

The genes are TRBV10-3 and TRBJ1-5, with no clear D. The CDR3 is 12 amino acids. V was pared by 5 bases and J by 7 bases, with 9 bases between. Per the germline V gene, CDR1 is ENHRY and CDR2 is SYGVKD. The CDR3 here is CAISPGGQPQHF. The CDR3 coding sequence is TGTGCCATCAGTCCGGGTGGGCAGCCCCAGCATTTT.

This chain joins TRBV2 and TRBJ2-3; D call uncertain. V shed 7 bases and J shed 8 bases, with 10 bases lying between them. The CDR3 extends over 11 amino acids. Per germline, CDR1 SNHLY and CDR2 FYNNEI. The CDR3 reads CASKSITTQYF. As DNA, the CDR3 is TGTGCCAGCAAGTCTATAACTACGCAGTATTTT.